This T cell receptor beta chain was observed in a study of cytomegalovirus exposure and HLA in healthy donors. Findings and caveats of the study: In a later analysis, specific HLA alleles were associated with 15,000 to 20,000 TCR beta sequences at a 0.05 false discovery rate. For most TCR sequences rarity was the rule, although some public TCRs occurred in many donors. Several top significant clusters appeared, in a later analysis, to be linked to common viral pathogens. Previously analyzed data showed that most TCR beta V segments were productive at a frequency of about 90% or about 30%.

On this clone: Its cognate antigen is unknown.

PCR was performed using 60 Vbeta and 13 Jbeta primers. The assay was immunoSEQ multiplex PCR, and TCRdb's table has in-frame clones only and misses some. The repertoire holds 150,000 to 200,000 clones, with approximately 80% as singletons. V was trimmed by 5 bases and J by 3 bases, leaving 13 bases between them. From germline, CDR1 is SNHLY and CDR2 FYNNEI. The CDR3 spans 15 residues. Input material: PBMCs. The receptor's source is a woman aged 40 to 55 in good health and CMV-seropositive. The chain combines TRBV2 with TRBJ2-2, with a weak D call TRBD2 (6 bases). CDR3 sequence: CASSSSGTYTGELFF. CDR3 bases: TGTGCCAGCAGTTCCTCCGGGACTTACACCGGGGAGCTGTTTTTT.